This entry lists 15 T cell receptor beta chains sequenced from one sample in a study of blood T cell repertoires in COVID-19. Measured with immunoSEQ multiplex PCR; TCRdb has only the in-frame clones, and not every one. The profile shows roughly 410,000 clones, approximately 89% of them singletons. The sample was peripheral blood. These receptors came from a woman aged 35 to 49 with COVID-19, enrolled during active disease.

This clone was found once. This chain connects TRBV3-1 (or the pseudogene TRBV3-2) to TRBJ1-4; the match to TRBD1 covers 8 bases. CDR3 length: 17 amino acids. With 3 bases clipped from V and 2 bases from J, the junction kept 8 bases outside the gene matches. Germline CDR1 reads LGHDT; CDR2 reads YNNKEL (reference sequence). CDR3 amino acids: CASSHRTGIRTNEKLFF. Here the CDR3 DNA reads TGTGCCAGCAGCCACAGGACAGGGATTCGGACTAATGAAAAACTGTTTTTT.

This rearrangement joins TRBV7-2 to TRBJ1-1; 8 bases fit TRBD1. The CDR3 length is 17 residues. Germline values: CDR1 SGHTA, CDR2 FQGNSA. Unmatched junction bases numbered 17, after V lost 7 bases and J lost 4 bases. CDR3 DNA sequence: TGTGCCAGCACCGTGTATGCCCTGAGGACAGGGTTCACTGAAGCTTTCTTT. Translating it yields CASTVYALRTGFTEAFF. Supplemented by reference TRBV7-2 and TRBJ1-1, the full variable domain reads GAGVSQSPSNKVTEKGKDVELRCDPISGHTALYWYRQSLGQGLEFLIYFQGNSAPDKSGLPSDRFSAERTGGSVSTLTIQRTQQEDSAVYLCASTVYALRTGFTEAFFGQGTRLTVV.

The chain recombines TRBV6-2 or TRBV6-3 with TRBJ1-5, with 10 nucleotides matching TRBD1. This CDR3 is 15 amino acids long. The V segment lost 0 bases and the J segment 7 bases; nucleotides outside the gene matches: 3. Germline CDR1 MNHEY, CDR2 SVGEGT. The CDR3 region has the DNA TGTGCCAGCAGTTACTCGACAGGGGGCAGGCAGCCCCAGCATTTT. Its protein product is CASSYSTGGRQPQHF.

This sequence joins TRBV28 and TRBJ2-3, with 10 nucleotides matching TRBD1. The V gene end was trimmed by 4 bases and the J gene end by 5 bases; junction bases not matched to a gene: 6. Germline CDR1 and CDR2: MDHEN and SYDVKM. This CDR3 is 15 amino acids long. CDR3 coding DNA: TGTGCCAGCAGTTCAATCGGGACAGGGGAAGATACGCAGTATTTT. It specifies CASSSIGTGEDTQYF.

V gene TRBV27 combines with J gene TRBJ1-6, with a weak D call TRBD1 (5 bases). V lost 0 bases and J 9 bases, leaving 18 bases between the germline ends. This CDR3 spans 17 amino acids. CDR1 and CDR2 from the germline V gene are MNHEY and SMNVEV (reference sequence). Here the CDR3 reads CASSLSKRQGGGSPLHF. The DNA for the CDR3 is TGTGCCAGCAGTTTATCGAAGCGGCAGGGCGGGGGTTCACCCCTCCACTTT.

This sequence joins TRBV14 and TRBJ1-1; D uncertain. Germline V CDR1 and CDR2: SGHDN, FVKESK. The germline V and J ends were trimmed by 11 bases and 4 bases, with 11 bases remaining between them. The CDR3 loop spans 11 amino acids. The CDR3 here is CAGRWSTEAFF. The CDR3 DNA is TGTGCCGGCCGGTGGAGCACTGAAGCTTTCTTT.

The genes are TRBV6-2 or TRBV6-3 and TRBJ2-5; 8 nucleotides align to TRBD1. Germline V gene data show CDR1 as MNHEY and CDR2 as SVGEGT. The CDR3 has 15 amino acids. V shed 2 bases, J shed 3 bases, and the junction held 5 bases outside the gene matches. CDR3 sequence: CASSYRQGTEETQYF. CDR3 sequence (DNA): TGTGCCAGCAGTTACCGACAGGGGACGGAAGAGACCCAGTACTTC.

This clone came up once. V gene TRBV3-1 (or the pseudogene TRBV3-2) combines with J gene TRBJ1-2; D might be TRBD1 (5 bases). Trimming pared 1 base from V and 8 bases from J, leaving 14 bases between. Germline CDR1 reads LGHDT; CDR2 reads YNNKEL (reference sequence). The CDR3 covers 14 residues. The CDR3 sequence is CASSQAGGVYGYTF. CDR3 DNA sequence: TGTGCCAGCAGCCAAGCTGGAGGGGTCTACGGCTACACCTTC.

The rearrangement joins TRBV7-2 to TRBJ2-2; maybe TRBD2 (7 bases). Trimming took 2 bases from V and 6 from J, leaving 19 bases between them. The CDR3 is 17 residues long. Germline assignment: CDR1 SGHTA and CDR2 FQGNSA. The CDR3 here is CASSLRLAGARAGELFF. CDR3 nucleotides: TGTGCCAGCAGCTTAAGGTTGGCGGGGGCTCGGGCCGGGGAGCTGTTTTTT.

In DNA, the CDR3 is TGTGCCAGTAGAGGCAGGGCTCCCGAAAACACCGGGGAGCTGTTTTTT. It is translated as CASRGRAPENTGELFF. The rearrangement links TRBV19 to TRBJ2-2; D perhaps matches TRBD1 (5 bases). Between the trimmed V and J ends, which lost 6 bases and 2 bases, there was a span of 16 bases. CDR1 LNHDA and CDR2 SQIVND come from the germline V gene (reference sequence). The CDR3 is 16 amino acids.

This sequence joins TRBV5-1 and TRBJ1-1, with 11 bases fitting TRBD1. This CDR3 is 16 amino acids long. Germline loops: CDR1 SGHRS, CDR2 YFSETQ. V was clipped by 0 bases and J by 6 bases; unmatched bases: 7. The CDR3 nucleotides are TGCGCCAGCAGCTTGGGTTCCGGACAGGGGGCATCTGAAGCTTTCTTT. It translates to CASSLGSGQGASEAFF. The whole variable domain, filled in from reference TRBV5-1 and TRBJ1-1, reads KAGVTQTPRYLIKTRGQQVTLSCSPISGHRSVSWYQQTPGQGLQFLFEYFSETQRNKGNFPGRFSGRQFSNSRSEMNVSTLELGDSALYLCASSLGSGQGASEAFFGQGTRLTVV.

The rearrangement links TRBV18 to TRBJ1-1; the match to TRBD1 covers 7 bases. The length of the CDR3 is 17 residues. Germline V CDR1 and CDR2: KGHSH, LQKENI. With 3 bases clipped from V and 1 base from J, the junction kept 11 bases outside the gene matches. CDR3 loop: CASSPRQGFGANTEAFF. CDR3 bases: TGTGCCAGCTCACCCAGACAGGGATTTGGGGCGAACACTGAAGCTTTCTTT.

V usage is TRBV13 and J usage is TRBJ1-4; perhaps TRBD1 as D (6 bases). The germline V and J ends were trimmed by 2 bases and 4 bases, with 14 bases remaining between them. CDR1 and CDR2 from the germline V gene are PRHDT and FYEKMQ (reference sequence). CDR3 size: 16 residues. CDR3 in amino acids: CASSLRGAALNEKLFF. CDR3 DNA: TGTGCCAGCAGCTTACGGGGGGCCGCCCTTAATGAAAAACTGTTTTTT.

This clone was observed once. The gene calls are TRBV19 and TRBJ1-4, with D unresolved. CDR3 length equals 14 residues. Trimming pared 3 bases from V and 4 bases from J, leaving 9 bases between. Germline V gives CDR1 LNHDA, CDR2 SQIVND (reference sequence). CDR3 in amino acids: CASSINSFNEKLFF. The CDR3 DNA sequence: TGTGCCAGTAGTATCAACAGCTTTAATGAAAAACTGTTTTTT.

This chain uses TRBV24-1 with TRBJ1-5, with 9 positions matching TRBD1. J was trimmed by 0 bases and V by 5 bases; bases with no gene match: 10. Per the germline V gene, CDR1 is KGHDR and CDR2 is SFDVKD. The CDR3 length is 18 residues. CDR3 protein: CATSVGTGQQYSNQPQHF. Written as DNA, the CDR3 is TGTGCCACCAGTGTCGGGACAGGGCAACAATATAGCAATCAGCCCCAGCATTTT.